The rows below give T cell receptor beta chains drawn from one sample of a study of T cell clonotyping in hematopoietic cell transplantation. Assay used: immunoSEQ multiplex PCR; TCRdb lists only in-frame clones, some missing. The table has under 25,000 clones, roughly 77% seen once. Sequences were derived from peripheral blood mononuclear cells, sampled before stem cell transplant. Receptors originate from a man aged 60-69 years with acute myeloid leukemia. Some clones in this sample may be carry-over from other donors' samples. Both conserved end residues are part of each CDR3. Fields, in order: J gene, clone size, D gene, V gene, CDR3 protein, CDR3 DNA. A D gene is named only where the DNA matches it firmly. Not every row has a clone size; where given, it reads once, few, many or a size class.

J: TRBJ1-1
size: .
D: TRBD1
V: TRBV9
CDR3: CASSVGGQANTEAFF
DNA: TGTGCCAGCAGCGTAGGGGGACAGGCAAACACTGAAGCTTTCTTT

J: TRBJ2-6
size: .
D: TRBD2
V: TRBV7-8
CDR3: CASSLGGGKATGANVLTF
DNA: TGTGCCAGCAGCTTAGGGGGGGGGAAGGCCACCGGGGCCAACGTCCTGACTTTC

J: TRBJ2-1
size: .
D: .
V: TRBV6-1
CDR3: CASSENPGYQEQFF
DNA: TGTGCCAGCAGTGAAAATCCAGGGTATCAGGAGCAGTTCTTC

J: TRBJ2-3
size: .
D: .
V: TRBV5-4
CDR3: CASRLESSGTDTQYF
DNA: TGTGCCAGCAGGTTGGAGTCTAGCGGCACAGATACGCAGTATTTT

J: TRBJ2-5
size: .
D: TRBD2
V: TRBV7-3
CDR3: CASSLTGGPSETQYF
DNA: TGTGCCAGCAGCTTAACGGGAGGGCCTTCAGAGACCCAGTACTTC

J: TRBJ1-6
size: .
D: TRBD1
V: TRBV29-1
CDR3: CSVELMRPGQGNSPLHF
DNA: TGCAGCGTTGAATTGATGCGACCGGGACAGGGTAATTCACCTCTCCACTTT

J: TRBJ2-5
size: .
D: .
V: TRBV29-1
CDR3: CSVGSDSQETQYF
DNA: TGCAGCGTTGGCTCGGACAGTCAAGAGACCCAGTACTTC

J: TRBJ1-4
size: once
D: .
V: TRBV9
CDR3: CASSVGRGFGEKLFF
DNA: TGTGCCAGCAGCGTAGGTAGGGGCTTTGGTGAAAAACTGTTTTTT

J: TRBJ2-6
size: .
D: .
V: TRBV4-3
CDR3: CASSQEAVSGANVLTF
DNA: TGCGCCAGCAGCCAAGAGGCGGTCTCTGGGGCCAACGTCCTGACTTTC

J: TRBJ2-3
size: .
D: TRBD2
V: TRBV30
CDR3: CAWGLAGGRNTDTQYF
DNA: TGTGCCTGGGGACTAGCGGGAGGGCGAAACACAGATACGCAGTATTTT

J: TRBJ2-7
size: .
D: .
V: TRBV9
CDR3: CASSARDGYYEQYF
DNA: TGTGCCAGCAGCGCCCGGGACGGGTACTACGAGCAGTACTTC

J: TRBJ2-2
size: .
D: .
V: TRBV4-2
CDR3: CASSPDKGTGELFF
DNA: TGTGCCAGCAGCCCCGACAAAGGGACCGGGGAGCTGTTTTTT

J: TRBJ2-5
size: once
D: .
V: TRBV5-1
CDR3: CASSFEKETQYF
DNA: TGCGCCAGCAGCTTCGAGAAAGAGACCCAGTACTTC

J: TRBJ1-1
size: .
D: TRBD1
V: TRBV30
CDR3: CAWTDRPNTEAFF
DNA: TGTGCCTGGACGGACAGGCCGAACACTGAAGCTTTCTTT

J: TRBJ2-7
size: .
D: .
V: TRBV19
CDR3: CASSLGLGYEQYF
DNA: TGTGCCAGTAGTCTGGGGTTGGGCTACGAGCAGTACTTC

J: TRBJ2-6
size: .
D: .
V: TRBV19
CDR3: CASSMAIEGGYVLTF
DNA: TGTGCCAGTAGTATGGCCATCGAGGGAGGCTACGTCCTGACTTTC

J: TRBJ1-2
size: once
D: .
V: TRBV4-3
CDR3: CASSQDAGTFGAYGYTF
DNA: TGCGCCAGCAGCCAAGACGCCGGGACATTTGGTGCCTATGGCTACACCTTC

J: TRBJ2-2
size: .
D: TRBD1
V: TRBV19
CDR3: CASSTGGIGELFF
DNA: TGTGCCAGTAGTACAGGGGGCATCGGGGAGCTGTTTTTT

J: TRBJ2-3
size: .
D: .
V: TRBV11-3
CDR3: CASSQSRGDTQYF
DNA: TGTGCCAGCAGCCAAAGCAGGGGTGATACGCAGTATTTT

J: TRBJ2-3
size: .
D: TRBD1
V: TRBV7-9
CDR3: CASSLGTASTDTQYF
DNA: TGTGCCAGCAGCCTTGGGACAGCTAGCACAGATACGCAGTATTTT

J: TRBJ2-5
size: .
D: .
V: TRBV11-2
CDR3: CASSARTGRGGTQYF
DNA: TGTGCCAGCAGCGCGCGGACAGGGCGCGGGGGGACCCAGTACTTC

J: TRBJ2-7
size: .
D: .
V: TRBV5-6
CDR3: CASSFYSDTYSYEQYF
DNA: TGTGCCAGCAGCTTCTACTCCGACACCTACTCCTACGAGCAGTACTTC

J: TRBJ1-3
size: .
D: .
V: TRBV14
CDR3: CASSWGNTIYF
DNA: TGTGCCAGCAGCTGGGGAAACACCATATATTTT

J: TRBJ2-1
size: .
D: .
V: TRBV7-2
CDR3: CASSRGSSSYNEQFF
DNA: TGTGCCAGCAGCCGCGGATCCAGCTCCTACAATGAGCAGTTCTTC

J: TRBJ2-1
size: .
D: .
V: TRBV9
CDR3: CASSETGTNNEQFF
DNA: TGTGCCAGCAGCGAGACAGGAACAAACAATGAGCAGTTCTTC

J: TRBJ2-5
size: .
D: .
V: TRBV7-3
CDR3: CASSLFGGRETQYF
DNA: TGTGCCAGCAGCTTATTTGGGGGACGGGAGACCCAGTACTTC

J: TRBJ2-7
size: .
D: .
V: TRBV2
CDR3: CASNLRGPYEQYF
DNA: TGTGCCAGCAACCTCAGAGGCCCCTACGAGCAGTACTTC

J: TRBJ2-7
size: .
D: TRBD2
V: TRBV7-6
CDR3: CASSSLAGVSYEQYF
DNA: TGTGCCAGCAGCTCCCTAGCGGGGGTTTCCTACGAGCAGTACTTC

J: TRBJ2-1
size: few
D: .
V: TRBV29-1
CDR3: CSVEAPLVDGLYNEQFF
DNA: TGCAGCGTTGAAGCACCTTTAGTTGACGGACTCTACAATGAGCAGTTCTTC

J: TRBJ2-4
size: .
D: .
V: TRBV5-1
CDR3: CASSLAVQAENIQYF
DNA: TGCGCCAGCAGCTTGGCCGTTCAGGCTGAAAACATTCAGTACTTC

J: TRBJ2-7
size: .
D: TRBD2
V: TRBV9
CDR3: CASSSGLAGGRLHEQYF
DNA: TGTGCCAGCAGCTCTGGACTAGCGGGAGGGCGTCTCCACGAGCAGTACTTC

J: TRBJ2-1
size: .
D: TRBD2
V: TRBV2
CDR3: CASSGGTSGDNEQFF
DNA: TGTGCCAGCAGTGGTGGGACTAGCGGGGACAATGAGCAGTTCTTC

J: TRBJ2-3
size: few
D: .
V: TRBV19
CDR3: CASSIRPNPTDTQYF
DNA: TGTGCCAGTAGTATAAGGCCAAACCCCACAGATACGCAGTATTTT

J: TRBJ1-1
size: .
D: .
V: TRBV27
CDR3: CASRRMNTEAFF
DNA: TGTGCCAGCAGACGGATGAACACTGAAGCTTTCTTT

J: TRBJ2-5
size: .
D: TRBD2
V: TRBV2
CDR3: CASSEWLAGATQYF
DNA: TGTGCCAGCAGTGAGTGGCTAGCGGGGGCCACTCAGTACTTC

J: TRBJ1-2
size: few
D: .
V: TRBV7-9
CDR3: CASSPQTGGGYTF
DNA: TGTGCCAGCAGCCCGCAGACAGGCGGGGGCTACACCTTC

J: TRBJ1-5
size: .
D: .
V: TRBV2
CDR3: CASSDLGGINGQPQHF
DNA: TGTGCCAGCAGTGATCTGGGTGGCATTAACGGCCAGCCCCAGCATTTT

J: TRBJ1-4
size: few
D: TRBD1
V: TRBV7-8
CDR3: CASSSPYRTGGEKLFF
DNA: TGTGCCAGCAGCTCTCCTTACAGGACAGGGGGGGAAAAACTGTTTTTT

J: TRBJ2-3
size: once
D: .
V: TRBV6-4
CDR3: CASSEEGGRTDTQYF
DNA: TGTGCCAGCAGTGAGGAGGGGGGGCGCACAGATACGCAGTATTTT

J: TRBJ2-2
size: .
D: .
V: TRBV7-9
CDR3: CASRRRASAPGELFF
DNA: TGTGCCAGCAGACGGCGGGCATCCGCCCCCGGGGAGCTGTTTTTT

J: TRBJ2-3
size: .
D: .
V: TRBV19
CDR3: CASSIELDPTDTQYF
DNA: TGTGCCAGTAGTATTGAATTGGACCCAACAGATACGCAGTATTTT

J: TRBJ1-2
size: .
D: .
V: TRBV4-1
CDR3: CASSQETQVVDGYTF
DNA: TGCGCCAGCAGCCAAGAAACCCAGGTAGTGGATGGCTACACCTTC

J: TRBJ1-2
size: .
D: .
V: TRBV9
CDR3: CASSGLGGYTF
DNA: TGTGCCAGCAGCGGTCTTGGGGGCTACACCTTC

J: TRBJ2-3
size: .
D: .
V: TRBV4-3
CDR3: CASSQEGVGASTDTQYF
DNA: TGCGCCAGCAGCCAAGAAGGAGTCGGCGCTAGCACAGATACGCAGTATTTT

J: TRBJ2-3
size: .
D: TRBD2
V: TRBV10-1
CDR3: CASQAGGQVDTQYF
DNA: TGCGCCAGCCAAGCGGGGGGGCAAGTAGATACGCAGTATTTT

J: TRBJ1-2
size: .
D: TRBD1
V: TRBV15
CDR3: CATRGLTGAGYTF
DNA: TGTGCCACCAGGGGATTGACAGGGGCCGGCTACACCTTC

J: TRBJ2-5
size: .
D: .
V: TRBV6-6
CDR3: CASSLETQYF
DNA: TGTGCCAGCAGTTTAGAGACCCAGTACTTC

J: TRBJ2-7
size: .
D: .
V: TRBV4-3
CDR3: CASSQVPGGTYEQYF
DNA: TGCGCCAGCAGCCAAGTGCCCGGGGGAACCTACGAGCAGTACTTC

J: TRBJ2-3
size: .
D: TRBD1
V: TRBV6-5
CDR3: CASSYSSDRDTDTQYF
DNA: TGTGCCAGCAGTTACTCCTCCGACAGGGACACAGATACGCAGTATTTT

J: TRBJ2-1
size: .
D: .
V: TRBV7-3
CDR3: CASSTQGQPSDEQFF
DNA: TGTGCCAGCAGCACTCAAGGACAACCCTCCGATGAGCAGTTCTTC

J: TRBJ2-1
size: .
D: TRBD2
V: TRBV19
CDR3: CASSILTTSGGHNEQFF
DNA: TGTGCCAGTAGTATTCTCACTACTAGCGGGGGGCACAATGAGCAGTTCTTC

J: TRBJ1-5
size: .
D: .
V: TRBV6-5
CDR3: CASSLGGDQPQHF
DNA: TGTGCCAGCAGTCTAGGTGGCGACCAGCCCCAGCATTTT

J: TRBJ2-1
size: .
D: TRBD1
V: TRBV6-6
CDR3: CASRDRGSNEQFF
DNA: TGTGCCAGCAGGGACAGGGGAAGCAATGAGCAGTTCTTC

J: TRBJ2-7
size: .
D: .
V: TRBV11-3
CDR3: CASSLGGSSYEQYF
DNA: TGTGCCAGCAGCCTGGGTGGGAGCAGCTACGAGCAGTACTTC

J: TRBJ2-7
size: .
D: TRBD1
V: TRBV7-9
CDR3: CASSLDRGLYEQYF
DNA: TGTGCCAGCAGCTTAGACAGGGGGCTATACGAGCAGTACTTC

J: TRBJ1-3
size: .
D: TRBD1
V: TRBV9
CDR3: CASSVQGAEGNTIYF
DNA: TGTGCCAGCAGCGTACAGGGGGCGGAGGGAAACACCATATATTTT

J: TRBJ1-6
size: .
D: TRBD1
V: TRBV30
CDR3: CAWSAGTDNSPLHF
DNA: TGTGCCTGGAGTGCCGGGACAGATAATTCACCCCTCCACTTT

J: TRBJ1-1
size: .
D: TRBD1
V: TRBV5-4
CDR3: CASSKTGERTEAFF
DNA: TGTGCCAGCAGCAAGACAGGGGAGCGGACTGAAGCTTTCTTT